Following are 11 T cell receptor beta chains from one sample sequenced in a study of blood T cell repertoires in COVID-19. The table came from immunoSEQ multiplex PCR; TCRdb's copy has only in-frame clones and leaves some out. The sample carries roughly 68,000 clones, over 75% recorded once. The sequencing sample was made of peripheral blood. The source is a man over 45 with acute or convalescent COVID-19.

The chain carries TRBV9 and TRBJ2-1; D unresolved. Between the trimmed V and J ends, which lost 6 bases and 2 bases, there was a span of 15 bases. This CDR3 has 15 amino acids. Germline V lookup: CDR1 SGDLS, CDR2 YYNGEE. This CDR3 reads CASNRGPFTYNEQFF. The CDR3, as DNA: TGTGCCAGCAATCGAGGCCCGTTCACCTACAATGAGCAGTTCTTC.

The chain employs TRBV27 and TRBJ1-2; 7 bases fit TRBD1. The CDR3 totals 13 residues. The germline V gene encodes CDR1 MNHEY and CDR2 SMNVEV (reference sequence). V dropped 0 bases and J dropped 8; count of bases not matched to a gene: 3. The CDR3 loop reads CASSLSRGQGYTF. The CDR3 coding sequence is TGTGCCAGCAGTTTATCTAGGGGACAGGGCTACACCTTC.

V gene TRBV28 combines with J gene TRBJ2-5, with D perhaps TRBD1 (5 bases). The CDR3 runs to 17 residues. The V end was cut by 4 bases, the J end by 2 bases, with 20 bases between. Germline V gene data show CDR1 as MDHEN and CDR2 as SYDVKM. In DNA, the CDR3 is TGTGCCAGCAGTTATGCCATGCCCGCAGGGCGGCAAGAGACCCAGTACTTC. Amino acid sequence: CASSYAMPAGRQETQYF.

This chain joins TRBV28 and TRBJ1-2, with D possibly matching TRBD1 (6 bases). V shed 1 base and J shed 5 bases, with 11 bases lying between them. This CDR3 is 14 amino acids long. CDR1 and CDR2 from the germline V gene are MDHEN and SYDVKM. CDR3 loop: CASSLSTGKYGYTF. The CDR3 nucleotides are TGTGCCAGCAGTTTATCCACAGGGAAATATGGCTACACCTTC.

In its sample, this clone was seen once. The chain joins TRBV11-3 to TRBJ1-1; D is uncertain. The V end lost 4 bases, the J end lost 4 bases, and 10 bases lay between the germline ends. CDR1 and CDR2 from the germline V gene are SGHNT and YENEEA. This CDR3 spans 13 amino acids. The CDR3 spells CASSYRVGTEAFF. DNA for the CDR3: TGTGCCAGCAGCTATCGGGTGGGCACTGAAGCTTTCTTT.

The CDR3 nucleotides read TGTGCCAGCAGCTTAGGACGAGAGGACATTCAGTACTTC. Translated, it gives CASSLGREDIQYF. This rearrangement joins TRBV7-2 to TRBJ2-4, with D unresolved. Germline CDR1 and CDR2: SGHTA and FQGNSA. The CDR3 is made up of 13 amino acids. Trimming shortened V by 1 base and J by 8 bases, and 9 bases separated the two germline ends.

The chain joins TRBV6-5 to TRBJ2-1; D not certain. The V end lost 7 bases, the J end lost 9 bases, and 19 bases lay between the germline ends. CDR3 length equals 14 residues. The germline V gene has CDR1 MNHEY and CDR2 SVGAGI. The CDR3 coding sequence is TGTGCCAGCATTAGCAGTGGTAGCAAGACTGAGCAGTTCTTC. This codes for CASISSGSKTEQFF.

The CDR3 region has the DNA TGTGCCACCAGTGATCCAGGGGGCGCGGGGGATGAGCAGTTCTTC. Its protein is CATSDPGGAGDEQFF. The rearrangement links TRBV24-1 to TRBJ2-1, with D possibly TRBD1 on 8 matching bases. The CDR3 has 15 residues. Trimming took 3 bases from V and 8 from J, leaving 16 bases between them. Germline V gene lookup returns CDR1 KGHDR and CDR2 SFDVKD.

The chain employs TRBV21-1 and TRBJ2-7; TRBD1 was called by the table and not checked on the DNA. TRBV21-1 is classified as a pseudogene. The CDR3 covers 16 residues. CDR3 protein: CASSKMGANYSYEQYV. CDR3 in DNA: TGTGCCAGCAGCAAAATGGGGGCAAATTACTCCTACGAGCAGTACGTC.

This clone was recorded only once. The chain has TRBV19 and TRBJ1-1, with 9 bases aligning to TRBD1. The CDR3 runs 13 residues. Trimming cost V 4 bases and J 6 bases; bases outside gene matches: 3. CDR1 and CDR2 from the germline V gene are LNHDA and SQIVND (reference sequence). Here the CDR3 DNA reads TGTGCCAGTAGTAACAGGGGGCTGTCTGAAGCTTTCTTT. Amino acids: CASSNRGLSEAFF.

This rearrangement joins TRBV11-3 to TRBJ2-2; D is undetermined. Germline assignment: CDR1 SGHNT and CDR2 YENEEA. The V gene lost 2 bases and the J gene lost 1 base, with 5 bases spanning the gap. The CDR3 spans 14 residues. The CDR3 is CASSLSGNTGELFF. The DNA for the CDR3 is TGTGCCAGCAGCTTATCAGGGAACACCGGGGAGCTGTTTTTT.